The TCR beta chain under discussion was sequenced for a study of technical replicates of blood from several donors. Here immunoSEQ multiplex PCR was the method, and the copy in TCRdb shows in-frame clones only, minus some. The table records about 48,000 clones, 90% to 95% of them present only once. This CDR3 spans 13 amino acids. Between the trimmed V and J ends, which lost 7 bases and 0 bases, there was a span of 10 bases. Germline V gene data show CDR1 as LNHDA and CDR2 as SQIVND (reference sequence). This chain joins TRBV19 and TRBJ2-7; the D gene is possibly TRBD1 (5 bases). This TCR derives from a human donor in good health. Some clones in this sample may be carry-over from other donors' samples. Material for sequencing was PBMCs. Written as DNA, the CDR3 is TGTGCCAGTACCGCGACAGACTCCTACGAGCAGTACTTC. This translates into CASTATDSYEQYF. The full variable domain, in which reference TRBV19 and TRBJ2-7 provide the parts outside the CDR3, is DGGITQSPKYLFRKEGQNVTLSCEQNLNHDAMYWYRQDPGQGLRLIYYSQIVNDFQKGDIAEGYSVSREKKESFPLTVTSAQKNPTAFYLCASTATDSYEQYFGPGTRLTVT.